The rows below give T cell receptor beta chains drawn from one sample of a study of T cells after somatic rescue of genetic block. Method: immunoSEQ multiplex PCR; TCRdb's copy keeps in-frame clones and lacks some. Among nearly 10,000 clones listed, around 70% were seen once. Input material: peripheral blood mononuclear cells (PBMCs). The source of these receptors is a boy under 18. Each CDR3 is given with its conserved first and last residue. A D gene is named only where the DNA matches it firmly. Clone sizes are given selectively: once, few, many, or a class where the clone is expanded.

v_call: TRBV21-1; clone_size: NA; j_call: TRBJ2-7; d_call: NA; cdr3_nt: TGTGCCAGCAGCATAACAGGATCCTCCTACGAGCAGTACTTC; cdr3_aa: CASSITGSSYEQYF
v_call: TRBV28; clone_size: NA; j_call: TRBJ2-7; d_call: NA; cdr3_nt: TGTGCCAGCAAGGGCCAGGCCCGACCCCACTACGAGCAGTACTTC; cdr3_aa: CASKGQARPHYEQYF
v_call: TRBV27; clone_size: NA; j_call: TRBJ2-7; d_call: TRBD2; cdr3_nt: TGTGCCAGCAGTTCCTACCTGACTAGCGGGAGACTCCAGTACTTC; cdr3_aa: CASSSYLTSGRLQYF
v_call: TRBV6-6; clone_size: NA; j_call: TRBJ1-2; d_call: NA; cdr3_nt: TGTGCCAGCAGCCCCGGGACACACTATGGCTACACCTTC; cdr3_aa: CASSPGTHYGYTF
v_call: TRBV4-2; clone_size: NA; j_call: TRBJ1-1; d_call: NA; cdr3_nt: TGTGCCAGCAGCCAAGGGCAGGGGTGGAACACTGAAGCTTTCTTT; cdr3_aa: CASSQGQGWNTEAFF
v_call: TRBV9; clone_size: NA; j_call: TRBJ1-1; d_call: NA; cdr3_nt: TGTGCCAGCAGCGTAGGACAGGCACCCACTGAAGCTTTCTTT; cdr3_aa: CASSVGQAPTEAFF
v_call: TRBV5-4; clone_size: once; j_call: TRBJ2-5; d_call: TRBD2; cdr3_nt: TGTGCCAGCAGCTCCGCTAGCGGCATGCGTCAGACCCAGTACTTC; cdr3_aa: CASSSASGMRQTQYF
v_call: TRBV21-1; clone_size: NA; j_call: TRBJ2-7; d_call: NA; cdr3_nt: TGTGCCAGCAGCAAAGCGGTTTTCAATGTCGCTTACTATGACTACGAGCAGTACTTC; cdr3_aa: CASSKAVFNVAYYDYEQYF
v_call: TRBV5-1; clone_size: NA; j_call: TRBJ2-4; d_call: TRBD1; cdr3_nt: TGCGCCAGCAGCTTGTGGAACAGGGGGCCAAACATTCAGTACTTC; cdr3_aa: CASSLWNRGPNIQYF
v_call: TRBV20-1; clone_size: NA; j_call: TRBJ2-7; d_call: NA; cdr3_nt: TGCAGTGCTAGAGGGGCGGAGTACTTC; cdr3_aa: CSARGAEYF
v_call: TRBV18; clone_size: NA; j_call: TRBJ2-6; d_call: NA; cdr3_nt: TGTGCCAGCTCACCGGCCCCCTCTGGGGCCAACGTCCTGACTTTC; cdr3_aa: CASSPAPSGANVLTF
v_call: TRBV5-1; clone_size: NA; j_call: TRBJ2-7; d_call: TRBD1; cdr3_nt: TGCGCCAGCAGCCGGACACCGGGACAGGGCTCCTACGAGCAGTACTTC; cdr3_aa: CASSRTPGQGSYEQYF
v_call: TRBV18; clone_size: NA; j_call: TRBJ2-7; d_call: NA; cdr3_nt: TGTGCCAGCTCACCATATGAGTTTTCCTACGAGCAGTACTTC; cdr3_aa: CASSPYEFSYEQYF
v_call: TRBV19; clone_size: few; j_call: TRBJ2-3; d_call: NA; cdr3_nt: TGTGCCAGTAAGGGAAGGGATCGGGACAACACAGATACGCAGTATTTT; cdr3_aa: CASKGRDRDNTDTQYF
v_call: TRBV6-5; clone_size: NA; j_call: TRBJ1-5; d_call: NA; cdr3_nt: TGTGCCAGCAGTTACTCGAAGGGAAATCAGCCCCAGCATTTT; cdr3_aa: CASSYSKGNQPQHF
v_call: TRBV10-3; clone_size: NA; j_call: TRBJ2-1; d_call: NA; cdr3_nt: TGTGCCTCCAAAGGGGGGTACAATGAGCAGTTCTTC; cdr3_aa: CASKGGYNEQFF
v_call: TRBV7-9; clone_size: NA; j_call: TRBJ1-4; d_call: TRBD1; cdr3_nt: TGTGCCAGCAGCTTGGGACAGGCAACTAATGAAAAACTGTTTTTT; cdr3_aa: CASSLGQATNEKLFF
v_call: TRBV4-1; clone_size: NA; j_call: TRBJ1-2; d_call: TRBD1; cdr3_nt: TGCGCCAGCAGCCAAGAGAGGGGGCGGTGGGGGGCTGGCTACACCTTC; cdr3_aa: CASSQERGRWGAGYTF
v_call: TRBV5-6; clone_size: NA; j_call: TRBJ2-5; d_call: TRBD1; cdr3_nt: TGTGCCAGCAGCTTGACCCCGACAGGGGCGGGGGAGACCCAGTACTTC; cdr3_aa: CASSLTPTGAGETQYF
v_call: TRBV4-1; clone_size: NA; j_call: TRBJ2-1; d_call: TRBD2; cdr3_nt: TGCGCCAGCAGCCAAGATACTAGCGGGGCCTCCTACAATGAGCAGTTCTTC; cdr3_aa: CASSQDTSGASYNEQFF
v_call: TRBV7-6; clone_size: NA; j_call: TRBJ1-1; d_call: TRBD1; cdr3_nt: TGTGCCAGCAGCTTAGCTCATGGGACAGGGGGTGAAGCTTTCTTT; cdr3_aa: CASSLAHGTGGEAFF
v_call: TRBV6-5; clone_size: few; j_call: TRBJ2-1; d_call: TRBD1; cdr3_nt: TGTGCCAGCAGTTACGGACAGGGACGCAATGAGCAGTTCTTC; cdr3_aa: CASSYGQGRNEQFF
v_call: TRBV28; clone_size: NA; j_call: TRBJ1-1; d_call: NA; cdr3_nt: TGTGCCAGCAGTCCCCCTGCCGACAGACCCGGGGCTTTCTTT; cdr3_aa: CASSPPADRPGAFF
v_call: TRBV19; clone_size: NA; j_call: TRBJ1-1; d_call: NA; cdr3_nt: TGTGCCAGTAGTATAGATCACGGGGGGGCTGAAGCTTTCTTT; cdr3_aa: CASSIDHGGAEAFF
v_call: TRBV7-2; clone_size: NA; j_call: TRBJ1-1; d_call: NA; cdr3_nt: TGTGCCAGCAGCTTAATTCACCCTAACACTGAAGCTTTCTTT; cdr3_aa: CASSLIHPNTEAFF
v_call: TRBV10-3; clone_size: few; j_call: TRBJ2-1; d_call: NA; cdr3_nt: TGTGCCGCGGGACAGTCTTACAATGAGCAGTTCTTC; cdr3_aa: CAAGQSYNEQFF
v_call: TRBV7-3; clone_size: NA; j_call: TRBJ2-3; d_call: NA; cdr3_nt: TGTGCCAGCAGCTTAACTAGAGACACAGATACGCAGTATTTT; cdr3_aa: CASSLTRDTDTQYF
v_call: TRBV7-2; clone_size: NA; j_call: TRBJ2-7; d_call: NA; cdr3_nt: TGTGCCAGCAGCTTAGTCGCGGCCTACGAGCAGTACTTC; cdr3_aa: CASSLVAAYEQYF
v_call: TRBV5-6; clone_size: NA; j_call: TRBJ1-1; d_call: TRBD1; cdr3_nt: TGTGCCAGCAGCCGCGGTAACAGGGGCCTGAACACTGAAGCTTTCTTT; cdr3_aa: CASSRGNRGLNTEAFF
v_call: TRBV7-9; clone_size: NA; j_call: TRBJ1-1; d_call: TRBD1; cdr3_nt: TGTGCCAGCAGCGGTCGGACAGGGCGGACCGGCACTGAAGCTTTCTTT; cdr3_aa: CASSGRTGRTGTEAFF
v_call: TRBV5-1; clone_size: NA; j_call: TRBJ1-2; d_call: TRBD1; cdr3_nt: TGCGCCAGCAGCTCGACAGGGGGCGACGCCCCTGCCATTACTCTCTATGGCTACACCTTC; cdr3_aa: CASSSTGGDAPAITLYGYTF
v_call: TRBV28; clone_size: NA; j_call: TRBJ1-5; d_call: NA; cdr3_nt: TGTGCCAGCAGTTTAGTCCAGGGAGGAAAGGGCAATCAGCCCCAGCATTTT; cdr3_aa: CASSLVQGGKGNQPQHF
v_call: TRBV6-1; clone_size: NA; j_call: TRBJ1-6; d_call: TRBD1; cdr3_nt: TGTGCCAGCAGCGGCCGGACAGGGTTAAATTCACCCCTCCACTTT; cdr3_aa: CASSGRTGLNSPLHF
v_call: TRBV30; clone_size: few; j_call: TRBJ1-2; d_call: NA; cdr3_nt: TGTGCCTGGAGTGCCCGGGGCCTAACGTCGGGCTATGGCTACACCTTC; cdr3_aa: CAWSARGLTSGYGYTF
v_call: TRBV9; clone_size: once; j_call: TRBJ2-7; d_call: NA; cdr3_nt: TGTGCCAGCAGCGTAGACCCCCTTGCCTACGAGCAGTACTTC; cdr3_aa: CASSVDPLAYEQYF
v_call: TRBV6-4; clone_size: NA; j_call: TRBJ2-3; d_call: TRBD2; cdr3_nt: TGTGCCAGCAGTGAACGGACGCGGGGGGTGTCCGAAGATACGCAGTATTTT; cdr3_aa: CASSERTRGVSEDTQYF
v_call: TRBV28; clone_size: NA; j_call: TRBJ2-4; d_call: NA; cdr3_nt: TGTGCCAGCAGCCCAGACCCCTGGGAGAGCAATCAGTACTTC; cdr3_aa: CASSPDPWESNQYF
v_call: TRBV29-1; clone_size: NA; j_call: TRBJ2-7; d_call: NA; cdr3_nt: TGCAGCGCCGGATCGAGCGGCTCCTACGAGCAGTACTTC; cdr3_aa: CSAGSSGSYEQYF
v_call: TRBV5-1; clone_size: NA; j_call: TRBJ1-1; d_call: TRBD1; cdr3_nt: TGCGCCAGCAGCCCGGCACAGGGGGCCTGGACTGAAGCTTTCTTT; cdr3_aa: CASSPAQGAWTEAFF
v_call: TRBV7-3; clone_size: NA; j_call: TRBJ1-3; d_call: NA; cdr3_nt: TGTGCCAGCAGCTCCAATGCCCCGAGCTCTGGAAACACCATATATTTT; cdr3_aa: CASSSNAPSSGNTIYF
v_call: TRBV4-2; clone_size: once; j_call: TRBJ1-6; d_call: TRBD1; cdr3_nt: TGTGCCAGCAGCCCGGGACAGGGGGATCTTAGCTCCTATAATTCACCCCTCCACTTT; cdr3_aa: CASSPGQGDLSSYNSPLHF
v_call: TRBV30; clone_size: NA; j_call: TRBJ2-1; d_call: TRBD2; cdr3_nt: TGTGCCTGTCTCCCCGGGACTAGAAGTGACAATGAGCAGTTCTTC; cdr3_aa: CACLPGTRSDNEQFF
v_call: TRBV11-3; clone_size: NA; j_call: TRBJ1-2; d_call: NA; cdr3_nt: TGTGCCAGCACTCTATCTGGGACAACTAGTAACTATGGCTACACCTTC; cdr3_aa: CASTLSGTTSNYGYTF
v_call: TRBV19; clone_size: NA; j_call: TRBJ2-6; d_call: NA; cdr3_nt: TGTGCCAGTAATCAACAGGGTTCCGGGGCCAACGTCCTGACTTTC; cdr3_aa: CASNQQGSGANVLTF
v_call: TRBV5-1; clone_size: NA; j_call: TRBJ2-6; d_call: NA; cdr3_nt: TGCGCCAGCAGCTTGAGCGGGCAGGGCGACTCTGGGGCCAACGTCCTGACTTTC; cdr3_aa: CASSLSGQGDSGANVLTF
v_call: TRBV18; clone_size: NA; j_call: TRBJ2-2; d_call: TRBD1; cdr3_nt: TGTGCCAGCTCACCACTGTTCCAGGGGGCGAGCACCGGGGAGCTGTTTTTT; cdr3_aa: CASSPLFQGASTGELFF
v_call: TRBV7-2; clone_size: NA; j_call: TRBJ1-2; d_call: NA; cdr3_nt: TGTGCCAGCAGCTTGACAGTGGAAGGCTACACCTTC; cdr3_aa: CASSLTVEGYTF
v_call: TRBV28; clone_size: NA; j_call: TRBJ2-7; d_call: TRBD1; cdr3_nt: TGTGCCAGCAGTTACCGACAGGGTTACGAGCAGTACTTC; cdr3_aa: CASSYRQGYEQYF
v_call: TRBV5-5; clone_size: NA; j_call: TRBJ2-2; d_call: TRBD1; cdr3_nt: TGTGCCAGCAGCTTACAGGGGGCGCCCACCGGGGAGCTGTTTTTT; cdr3_aa: CASSLQGAPTGELFF
v_call: TRBV19; clone_size: NA; j_call: TRBJ2-3; d_call: TRBD2; cdr3_nt: TGTGCCAGTAGTTCGCAGGGACTAGCGGGAGTAGATACGCAGTATTTT; cdr3_aa: CASSSQGLAGVDTQYF
v_call: TRBV5-1; clone_size: NA; j_call: TRBJ2-2; d_call: TRBD1; cdr3_nt: TGCGCCAGCAGCTTTGTGGGACAGGTCACGAACACCGGGGAGCTGTTTTTT; cdr3_aa: CASSFVGQVTNTGELFF
v_call: TRBV4-1; clone_size: NA; j_call: TRBJ2-1; d_call: TRBD2; cdr3_nt: TGCGCCAGCAGCCAAGAGGGCGGGACTAGCGGGAGGGCCCGCAATGAGCAGTTCTTC; cdr3_aa: CASSQEGGTSGRARNEQFF
v_call: TRBV4-2; clone_size: NA; j_call: TRBJ2-5; d_call: TRBD2; cdr3_nt: TGTGCCAGCAGCCAAGATTCCCTAGCGGGGGGGTCGCCAAGGGGAGAGACCCAGTACTTC; cdr3_aa: CASSQDSLAGGSPRGETQYF
v_call: TRBV28; clone_size: once; j_call: TRBJ1-2; d_call: TRBD1; cdr3_nt: TGTGCCAGCAGCCACCCCGACAGGGCGGCTTTCTATGGCTACACCTTC; cdr3_aa: CASSHPDRAAFYGYTF